These T cell receptor beta chains were read from a single sample in a study of OX40 agonist ivuxolimab in advanced cancers. Measured with immunoSEQ multiplex PCR; TCRdb has only the in-frame clones, and not every one. The sample records 60,000 to 90,000 clones, approximately 82% being singletons. The sample here was CD4+ or CD8+ T cells sorted from blood, taken in a trial of the OX40 agonist ivuxolimab. The source is an adult with an advanced solid tumor such as melanoma, head and neck, liver or kidney cancer. CDR3s include the opening cysteine and the closing phenylalanine or tryptophan. A D gene is named only where the DNA matches it firmly. For some rows the clone size is stated as once, few or many, or as a class when expanded; others skip it.

TRBV5-1,-,TRBJ1-1,-,CASREGYTEAFF,TGCGCCAGCAGGGAGGGGTACACTGAAGCTTTCTTT
TRBV28,-,TRBJ1-2,TRBD1,CASSSDYRGRSHPLDYGYTF,TGTGCCAGCAGCTCCGATTACAGGGGGCGTTCCCATCCTCTGGACTATGGCTACACCTTC
TRBV2,-,TRBJ1-2,-,CASRENTGAGYTF,TGTGCCAGCAGGGAGAACACAGGAGCTGGCTACACCTTC
TRBV30,-,TRBJ2-7,-,CAWSVPNSYEQYF,TGTGCCTGGAGTGTACCGAATTCCTACGAGCAGTACTTC
TRBV6-4,-,TRBJ2-7,-,CASSCEQYF,TGTGCCAGCAGCTGCGAGCAGTACTTC
TRBV2,-,TRBJ2-7,TRBD2,CASSDPSGGRLHEQYF,TGTGCCAGCAGTGATCCTAGCGGGGGCCGCCTCCACGAGCAGTACTTC
TRBV6-5,few,TRBJ1-2,-,CASKTTGTANYGYTF,TGTGCCAGCAAGACGACGGGTACCGCTAACTATGGCTACACCTTC
TRBV11-2,-,TRBJ1-1,-,CASSLVGGTEAFF,TGTGCCAGCAGCTTAGTAGGCGGGACTGAAGCTTTCTTT
TRBV19,-,TRBJ2-7,-,CASSIMGGGTYEQYF,TGTGCCAGTAGTATAATGGGGGGAGGCACCTACGAGCAGTACTTC
TRBV6-6,-,TRBJ1-5,-,CASSPHRGANQPQHF,TGTGCCAGCAGCCCTCACCGGGGGGCGAATCAGCCCCAGCATTTT
TRBV6-5,-,TRBJ1-2,-,CASNRGTDYGYTF,TGTGCCAGCAACCGAGGGACGGACTATGGCTACACCTTC
TRBV11-3,-,TRBJ2-7,-,CASSYSGHDYEQYF,TGTGCCAGCAGCTATTCGGGACACGACTACGAGCAGTACTTC
TRBV11-1,-,TRBJ2-2,TRBD2,CASRNSGGYTGELFF,TGTGCCAGCAGAAATAGCGGGGGGTACACCGGGGAGCTGTTTTTT
TRBV18,-,TRBJ2-2,-,CASSQSASRGYANTGELFF,TGTGCCAGCTCACAATCCGCCTCCAGGGGCTACGCGAACACCGGGGAGCTGTTTTTT
TRBV7-2,-,TRBJ2-3,TRBD2,CASSFSGGSTDTQYF,TGTGCCAGCAGCTTTAGCGGGGGGAGCACAGATACGCAGTATTTT
TRBV5-1,-,TRBJ1-1,TRBD1,CASSDRGRGTEAFF,TGCGCCAGCAGCGACAGGGGTCGTGGCACTGAAGCTTTCTTT
TRBV7-3,-,TRBJ2-1,-,CASSLWAGGTNEQFF,TGTGCCAGCAGCTTATGGGCAGGTGGGACCAATGAGCAGTTCTTC
TRBV2,few,TRBJ2-7,-,CASRGTFNYEQYF,TGTGCCAGCAGGGGGACATTCAACTACGAGCAGTACTTC